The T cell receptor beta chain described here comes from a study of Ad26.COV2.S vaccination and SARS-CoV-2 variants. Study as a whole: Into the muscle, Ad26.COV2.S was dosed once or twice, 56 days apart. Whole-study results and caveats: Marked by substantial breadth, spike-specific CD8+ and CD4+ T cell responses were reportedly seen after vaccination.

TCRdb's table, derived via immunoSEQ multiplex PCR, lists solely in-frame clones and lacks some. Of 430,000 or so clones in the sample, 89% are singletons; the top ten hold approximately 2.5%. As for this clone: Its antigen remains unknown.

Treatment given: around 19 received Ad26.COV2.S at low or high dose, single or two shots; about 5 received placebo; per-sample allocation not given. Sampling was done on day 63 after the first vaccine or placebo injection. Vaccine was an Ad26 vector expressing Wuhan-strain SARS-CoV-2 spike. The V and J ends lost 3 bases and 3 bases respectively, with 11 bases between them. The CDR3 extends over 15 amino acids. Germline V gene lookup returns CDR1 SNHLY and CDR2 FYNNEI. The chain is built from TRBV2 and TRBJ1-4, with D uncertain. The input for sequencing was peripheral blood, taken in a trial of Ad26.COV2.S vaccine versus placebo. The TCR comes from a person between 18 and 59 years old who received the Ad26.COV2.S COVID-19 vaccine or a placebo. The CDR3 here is CASSDYGSPNEKLFF. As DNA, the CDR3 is TGTGCCAGCAGTGATTATGGCAGTCCTAATGAAAAACTGTTTTTT.